Listed below are T cell receptor beta chains from one sample, sequenced in a study of blood T cell repertoires in COVID-19. Clones were sequenced by immunoSEQ multiplex PCR, and TCRdb holds only the in-frame ones, with some missing. The table records hundreds of thousands of clones, roughly nine tenths of them present only once. The sample consisted of peripheral blood. Receptors were obtained from a man in his late teens or twenties with COVID-19, enrolled during active disease. Each CDR3 is given with its conserved first and last residue. D genes are given only for firm matches.

D gene | CDR3 length | J gene | V gene | CDR3 protein
NA | 11 | TRBJ2-1 | TRBV6-5 | CASSYEEEQFF
TRBD1 | 15 | TRBJ1-2 | TRBV5-1 | CASSIGTGGNYGYTF
NA | 14 | TRBJ2-7 | TRBV5-5 | CASSFNPLSVAQYF
NA | 15 | TRBJ2-1 | TRBV5-4 | CASSLRRQVHNEQFF
NA | 12 | TRBJ2-2 | TRBV27 | CASSTNTGELFF
TRBD2 | 15 | TRBJ2-1 | TRBV2 | CASSTASGLLNEQFF
NA | 12 | TRBJ1-3 | TRBV2 | CASRDIGNTIYF
NA | 12 | TRBJ1-1 | TRBV19 | CASKQGFTEAFF
NA | 13 | TRBJ2-1 | TRBV7-9 | CASSRRDSYEQFF
NA | 15 | TRBJ1-4 | TRBV6-5 | CASSFRGGRGEKLFF
NA | 15 | TRBJ2-7 | TRBV15 | CATSSASGRYYEQYF
NA | 13 | TRBJ2-7 | TRBV21-1 | CASSFTRGREQYF
NA | 13 | TRBJ1-2 | TRBV6-5 | CASSYLTRNGYTF
NA | 13 | TRBJ2-1 | TRBV19 | CASGYRGAHEQFF
TRBD2 | 14 | TRBJ2-3 | TRBV9 | CASSVGGSADTQYF